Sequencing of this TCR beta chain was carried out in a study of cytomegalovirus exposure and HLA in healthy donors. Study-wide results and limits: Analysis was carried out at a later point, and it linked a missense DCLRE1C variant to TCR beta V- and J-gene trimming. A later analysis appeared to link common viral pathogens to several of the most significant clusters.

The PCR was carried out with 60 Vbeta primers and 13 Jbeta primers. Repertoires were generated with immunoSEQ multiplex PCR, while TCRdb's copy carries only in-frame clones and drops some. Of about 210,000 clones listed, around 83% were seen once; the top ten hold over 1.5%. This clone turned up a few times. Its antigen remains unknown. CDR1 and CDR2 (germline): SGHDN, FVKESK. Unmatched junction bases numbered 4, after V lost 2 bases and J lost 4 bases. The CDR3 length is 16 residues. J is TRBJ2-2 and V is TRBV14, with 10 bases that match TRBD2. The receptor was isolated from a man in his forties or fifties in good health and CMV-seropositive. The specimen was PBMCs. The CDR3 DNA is TGTGCCAGCAGCCAAATTAGCGGGAGGTCCACCGGGGAGCTGTTTTTT. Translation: CASSQISGRSTGELFF.